A selection of T cell receptor beta chains follows, all from one sample in a study of CXCR4 blockade with PD-1 therapy in pancreatic cancer. Repertoires were generated with immunoSEQ multiplex PCR, while TCRdb's copy carries only in-frame clones and drops some. The repertoire includes 700 to 800 clones, 50% of them detected once, and 5.5% to 7% sits in the top ten. The sample comprised tumor tissue. The receptors derive from a human donor with pancreatic ductal adenocarcinoma. CDR3s include the opening cysteine and the closing phenylalanine or tryptophan. D genes are given only for firm matches. Clone size is not always given. Where it is, it says once, few, many or a class for expanded clones.

d_gene | len | j_gene | abundance | v_gene | CDR3nt | CDR3aa
NA | 16 | TRBJ1-2 | NA | TRBV28 | TGTGCCAGCAGTTTCCCCCATGGAGGAGGGCACTATGGCTACACCTTC | CASSFPHGGGHYGYTF
NA | 14 | TRBJ1-5 | NA | TRBV18 | TGTGCCAGCTCAGGGAGTGGGGGCAATCAGCCCCAGCATTTT | CASSGSGGNQPQHF
TRBD1 | 15 | TRBJ2-5 | NA | TRBV5-1 | TGCGCCAGCACCAGGGGGCCTCAGAGCCAAGAGACCCAGTACTTC | CASTRGPQSQETQYF
TRBD1 | 15 | TRBJ2-1 | once | TRBV15 | TGTGCCACCAGCAGAGGTGGACAGGAGGCAAATGAGCAGTTCTTC | CATSRGGQEANEQFF
NA | 11 | TRBJ2-2 | NA | TRBV12-5 | TGTGCTAGTAAGAACACCGGGGAGTTGTTTTTT | CASKNTGELFF
TRBD2 | 15 | TRBJ2-5 | NA | TRBV30 | TGTGCCTGGAGTGCGTCGGCTAGCGGGAGGGAGACCCAGTACTTC | CAWSASASGRETQYF
NA | 15 | TRBJ2-7 | NA | TRBV9 | TGTGCCAGCAGCCCCAGGACGGGGAGCTCCTACGAGCAGTACTTC | CASSPRTGSSYEQYF
NA | 15 | TRBJ1-2 | NA | TRBV28 | TGTGCCAGCAGTTTATTCAATACCCCGGGCGGTGGCTACACCTTC | CASSLFNTPGGGYTF
TRBD1 | 16 | TRBJ1-4 | NA | TRBV19 | TGTGCCAGTACTACAGGGGGAAGAGCAACTAATGAAAAACTGTTTTTT | CASTTGGRATNEKLFF
NA | 13 | TRBJ1-1 | few | TRBV7-1 | TGTGCCAGCAGCGCGGCAGCGGGGGGAACAGCTTTCTTT | CASSAAAGGTAFF
NA | 14 | TRBJ1-1 | NA | TRBV6-8 | TGTGCCAGCACCGCCGACGGTTTGAACACTGAAGCTTTCTTT | CASTADGLNTEAFF
TRBD2 | 16 | TRBJ2-7 | NA | TRBV30 | TGTGCCTGGAGTGGACTAGCGGGAGTCGCCACCTACGAGCAGTACTTC | CAWSGLAGVATYEQYF
NA | 14 | TRBJ1-1 | NA | TRBV11-3 | TGTGCCAGCAGCTTATATAGCAGGGACACTGAAGCTTTCTTT | CASSLYSRDTEAFF
TRBD1 | 15 | TRBJ1-4 | NA | TRBV19 | TGTGCCAGTAGTCCAGGGGGACATTCTAATGAAAAACTGTTTTTT | CASSPGGHSNEKLFF
NA | 15 | TRBJ1-2 | NA | TRBV4-1 | TGCGCCAGCAGCCAGGAGGGGCCCGCTAACTATGGCTACACCTTC | CASSQEGPANYGYTF
TRBD2 | 18 | TRBJ2-3 | NA | TRBV2 | TGTGCCAGCAGTGAAATGGGACTAGCGGGAGGTGTGGTAGATACGCAGTATTTT | CASSEMGLAGGVVDTQYF
TRBD2 | 15 | TRBJ2-3 | few | TRBV11-3 | TGTGCCAGCAGCTTAGTCTCCGGGAGGGCAGATACGCAGTATTTT | CASSLVSGRADTQYF
NA | 12 | TRBJ2-3 | NA | TRBV25-1 | TGTGCCAGCAGTGACCATAGGCGGACGCAGTATTTT | CASSDHRRTQYF
TRBD2 | 15 | TRBJ2-3 | few | TRBV11-3 | TGTGCCAGCACCCGGCGGGGGGGGAGCACAGATACGCAGTATTTT | CASTRRGGSTDTQYF
TRBD2 | 15 | TRBJ2-3 | hyperexpanded | TRBV11-3 | TGTGCCAGCAGGTCCCCCGGACTAGCGGGAGAGACGCAGTATTTT | CASRSPGLAGETQYF
NA | 11 | TRBJ1-1 | NA | TRBV30 | TGTGCCTGGGGACGGACCACTGAAGCTTTCTTT | CAWGRTTEAFF
NA | 16 | TRBJ1-3 | NA | TRBV10-2 | TGCGCCAGCAGTGAGTCGATAAGGGGCCCAGGAAACACCATATATTTT | CASSESIRGPGNTIYF
NA | 14 | TRBJ2-4 | NA | TRBV19 | TGTGCCAGTAGTATGCTCAGGTACCAAAACATTCAGTACTTC | CASSMLRYQNIQYF
NA | 14 | TRBJ1-1 | NA | TRBV19 | TGTGCCAGTAGTATTGGAGGAGGGGCCACTGAAGCTTTCTTT | CASSIGGGATEAFF
NA | 15 | TRBJ2-7 | NA | TRBV19 | TGTGCCAGTAGTATAGCCGGGCAGGCTACTAACGAGCAGTACTTC | CASSIAGQATNEQYF
NA | 12 | TRBJ2-5 | NA | TRBV29-1 | TGCAGCGTTGTGAGGGGAGGCGAGACCCAGTACTTC | CSVVRGGETQYF
NA | 12 | TRBJ2-7 | NA | TRBV28 | TGTGCCAGCAGTTCCTCCTGGTACGAGCAGTACTTC | CASSSSWYEQYF
TRBD2 | 17 | TRBJ2-5 | few | TRBV11-3 | TGTGCCAGCAGCTTAAGTGGGGCTAGCGGGAGCTGGGAGACCCAGTACTTC | CASSLSGASGSWETQYF
TRBD1 | 15 | TRBJ2-1 | NA | TRBV25-1 | TGTGCCAGCAGTGAAACAGGGGATCACCGCCAGGAGCAGTTCTTC | CASSETGDHRQEQFF
NA | 15 | TRBJ1-5 | NA | TRBV28 | TGTGCCAGCAGTTTATTTTTAAGTAGCAATCAGCCCCAGCATTTT | CASSLFLSSNQPQHF
NA | 15 | TRBJ1-1 | NA | TRBV18 | TGTGCCAGCTCAGTTGCCGGGACGGGGAATACTGAAGCTTTCTTT | CASSVAGTGNTEAFF
NA | 12 | TRBJ1-2 | NA | TRBV28 | TGTGCCAGCAGTTTACAGGGATACGGCTACACCTTC | CASSLQGYGYTF
NA | 12 | TRBJ2-1 | NA | TRBV6-8 | TGTGCCAGCAGTTCTGGCGGGAAGGGTCAGTTCTTC | CASSSGGKGQFF
NA | 16 | TRBJ2-2 | NA | TRBV23-1 | TGCGCCAGCAGTCAATCGGCGGACAGAGCCACCGGGGAGCTGTTTTTT | CASSQSADRATGELFF
NA | 15 | TRBJ2-7 | NA | TRBV6-8 | TGTGCCAGCAGCCCGTCGTACATACCCTCCTACGAGCAGTACTTC | CASSPSYIPSYEQYF
TRBD1 | 16 | TRBJ1-1 | NA | TRBV19 | TGTGCCAGTAGTAGGAGGACAGGGAATGAGGACACTGAAGCTTTCTTT | CASSRRTGNEDTEAFF
NA | 12 | TRBJ2-7 | NA | TRBV18 | TGTGCCAGCTCACCACCCGGGTACGAACAGTACTTC | CASSPPGYEQYF
NA | 12 | TRBJ2-5 | few | TRBV6-8 | TGTGCCAGCAACCGAGTCGGGGAGACCCAGTACTTC | CASNRVGETQYF
NA | 15 | TRBJ2-3 | few | TRBV6-8 | TGTGCCAGCAGTTACTTCGCGGGCAGCCAAGATACGCAGTATTTT | CASSYFAGSQDTQYF
TRBD1 | 15 | TRBJ1-2 | NA | TRBV18 | TGTGCCAGCTATCCGGGACAGGGACCCAGCTATGGCTACACCTTC | CASYPGQGPSYGYTF
NA | 14 | TRBJ1-1 | few | TRBV6-7 | TGTGCCAGCAGTTACCGAGACATGAACACTGAAGCTTTCTTT | CASSYRDMNTEAFF
TRBD1 | 15 | TRBJ2-2 | few | TRBV6-8 | TGTGCCAGCGCCGGCGTCGACAGGGGGACCGGGGAGCTGTTTTTT | CASAGVDRGTGELFF
TRBD1 | 16 | TRBJ2-1 | NA | TRBV11-3 | TGTGCCAGCAGCTCATGGACAGGGAATGGAGGCAATGAGCAGTTCTTC | CASSSWTGNGGNEQFF
TRBD1 | 15 | TRBJ2-5 | NA | TRBV19 | TGTGCCAGTAGTAGGGACAGGGCTGTTGTAGAGACCCAGTACTTC | CASSRDRAVVETQYF
TRBD1 | 17 | TRBJ2-1 | NA | TRBV14 | TGTGCCAGCAGCCAAGATCTCGGGACAGGGATGGTAAATGAGCAGTTCTTC | CASSQDLGTGMVNEQFF
NA | 14 | TRBJ2-1 | NA | TRBV30 | TGTGCCTGGAATCCGGGACCCGGATACAATGAGCAGTTCTTC | CAWNPGPGYNEQFF
TRBD1 | 13 | TRBJ1-1 | NA | TRBV28 | TGTGCCAGCAGTCCCGGGGACAGGGTAGAAGCTTTCTTT | CASSPGDRVEAFF
TRBD1 | 16 | TRBJ2-2 | NA | TRBV18 | TGTGCCAGTTCACCGCCTGGACAGGGATGGTCCGGGGAGCTGTTTTTT | CASSPPGQGWSGELFF
TRBD1 | 16 | TRBJ1-3 | NA | TRBV11-3 | TGTGCCAGCAGCTTGGTCTGGGACAGTGCAGGAAACACCATATATTTT | CASSLVWDSAGNTIYF
TRBD1 | 14 | TRBJ1-2 | few | TRBV11-3 | TGTGCCAGCAGCCGACAGGGTGGTAACTATGGCTACACCTTC | CASSRQGGNYGYTF
NA | 12 | TRBJ1-2 | large | TRBV9 | TGTGCCAGCAGTACAAACTTCTATGGCTACACCTTC | CASSTNFYGYTF
NA | 13 | TRBJ1-1 | NA | TRBV30 | TGTGCCTGGAGTAGCCAAGGGAACACTGAAGCTTTCTTT | CAWSSQGNTEAFF
TRBD1 | 14 | TRBJ2-3 | NA | TRBV29-1 | TGCAGCGTTGCGGGGCAGGGGGCAGGAGATACGCAGTATTTT | CSVAGQGAGDTQYF